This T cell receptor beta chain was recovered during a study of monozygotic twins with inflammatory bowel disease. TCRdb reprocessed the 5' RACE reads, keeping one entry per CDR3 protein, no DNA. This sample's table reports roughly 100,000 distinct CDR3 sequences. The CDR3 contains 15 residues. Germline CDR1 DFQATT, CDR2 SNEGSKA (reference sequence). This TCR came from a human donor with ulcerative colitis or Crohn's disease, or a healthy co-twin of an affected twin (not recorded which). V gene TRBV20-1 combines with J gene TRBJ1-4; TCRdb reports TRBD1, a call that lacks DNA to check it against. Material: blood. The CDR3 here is CSARDFSGRNEKLFF.